Following are 18 T cell receptor beta chains from one sample sequenced in a study of identical twins. TCRdb re-called the 5' RACE reads with MiXCR, one entry per CDR3 protein. Of 750,000 to 950,000 distinct CDR3 sequences listed, about 12% were seen once; the top ten hold around 1.5%. In addition, the sample was reused for a study of yellow fever vaccine responses in identical twins.

Sample: PBMCs. These receptors were taken from a woman aged 18-29 years in good health.

Only a few counts were recorded for this clonotype. This sequence joins TRBV3-1 and TRBJ2-3, with D perhaps TRBD1 or TRBD2 (5 bases each). Germline CDR1 and CDR2: LGHDT and YNNKEL (reference sequence). The CDR3 totals 14 residues. The V end was cut by 4 bases, the J end by 0 bases, with 8 bases between. Here the CDR3 DNA reads TGTGCCAGCAGCCTTTGGGACAGCACAGATACGCAGTATTTT. It is translated as CASSLWDSTDTQYF.

This clonotype turned up a few times. This chain joins TRBV9 and TRBJ2-3; D is undetermined. Germline-derived CDR1 and CDR2 are SGDLS and YYNGEE. This CDR3 has 12 amino acids. V lost 1 base and J 7 bases, leaving 7 bases between the germline ends. The CDR3 DNA sequence: TGTGCCAGCAGCGTATCAGCAAATACGCAGTATTTT. It yields the protein CASSVSANTQYF.

The rearrangement joins TRBV7-9 to TRBJ2-5; 7 nucleotides agree with TRBD1. The CDR3 contains 16 residues. Trimming removed 6 bases from V and 5 bases from J; junction bases left unmatched: 15. Germline V CDR1 and CDR2: SEHNR, FQNEAQ (reference sequence). The DNA of the CDR3 is TGTGCCAGCAGACAAAACCGAGTAGGGGGCGAGGAGACCCAGTACTTC. Protein: CASRQNRVGGEETQYF.

The V gene is TRBV28, the J gene TRBJ2-2; D may be TRBD2 (5 bases). This CDR3 spans 13 amino acids. Per germline, CDR1 MDHEN and CDR2 SYDVKM. V lost 9 bases and J 6 bases, leaving 14 bases between the germline ends. The CDR3 sequence is CASDPRGAGELFF. The CDR3 DNA follows: TGTGCCAGTGATCCCCGGGGAGCCGGGGAGCTGTTTTTT.

This clonotype turned up a few times. The chain uses TRBV28 and TRBJ1-2, with 11 bases fitting TRBD1. Per germline, CDR1 MDHEN and CDR2 SYDVKM. The ends lost 1 base at V and 8 bases at J; junction bases unmatched: 6. CDR3 length: 15 residues. The CDR3 protein is CASSLSGQGAQGYTF. The CDR3 nucleotides read TGTGCCAGCAGTTTATCCGGACAGGGGGCGCAGGGCTACACCTTC.

The chain uses TRBV7-6 and TRBJ1-5; D uncertain. The CDR3 covers 13 residues. The germline V gene has CDR1 SGHVS and CDR2 FNYEAQ. V was trimmed by 4 bases and J by 8 bases, leaving 12 bases between them. CDR3 loop: CASSSVLVKPQHF. Written as DNA, the CDR3 is TGTGCCAGCAGCTCCGTTTTGGTTAAGCCCCAGCATTTT.

The chain joins TRBV6-1 to TRBJ2-3; 9 nucleotides align to TRBD1. Germline V gene data show CDR1 as MNHNS and CDR2 as SASEGT. Unmatched junction bases numbered 3, after V lost 5 bases and J lost 0 bases. The CDR3 totals 15 residues. CDR3 protein: CASSKDRGSTDTQYF. CDR3 bases: TGTGCCAGCAGTAAGGACAGGGGAAGCACAGATACGCAGTATTTT.

This chain uses TRBV6-1 with TRBJ2-6, with TRBD2 matching over 7 bases. CDR3 size: 15 residues. V shed 7 bases, J shed 1 base, and the junction held 4 bases outside the gene matches. The V gene's germline CDR1 is MNHNS and CDR2 SASEGT. The CDR3 protein is CASIKRESGANVLTF. CDR3 nucleotides: TGTGCCAGCATCAAGCGGGAATCTGGGGCCAACGTCCTGACTTTC.

The V and J genes are TRBV20-1 and TRBJ2-2; the match to TRBD2 covers 14 bases. V was pared by 0 bases and J by 5 bases, with 2 bases of the junction left unmatched. The CDR3 has 16 amino acids. Germline V lookup: CDR1 DFQATT, CDR2 SNEGSKA (reference sequence). In DNA form, the CDR3 reads TGCAGTGCTAGAGATCGGACTAGCGGGGGGACCGGGGAGCTGTTTTTT. Residues: CSARDRTSGGTGELFF.

This clonotype has a handful of counts. This chain uses TRBV12-3 or TRBV12-4 with TRBJ2-7, with unresolved D. Deletions cut 6 bases from V and 6 bases from J, with 12 bases between. The CDR3 runs to 12 residues. The CDR3 protein is CASSGAFSEQYF. In DNA, the CDR3 is TGTGCCAGCAGCGGAGCATTTAGCGAGCAGTACTTC.

Ten or more counts support this clonotype. The V and J genes are TRBV5-1 and TRBJ2-1; TRBD1 matches 7 bases. The CDR3 runs to 15 residues. The V segment lost 2 bases and the J segment 3 bases; nucleotides outside the gene matches: 5. CDR1 and CDR2 from the germline V gene are SGHRS and YFSETQ. This chain's CDR3 is CASSLGTAYYNEQFF. In DNA, the CDR3 is TGCGCCAGCAGCTTAGGGACAGCTTACTACAATGAGCAGTTCTTC.

The V call is TRBV14, the J call TRBJ1-3; D might be TRBD1 (5 bases). This CDR3 is 17 amino acids long. Germline V CDR1 and CDR2: SGHDN, FVKESK. Trimming left V 1 base short and J 1 base short, with 14 bases between. The CDR3 region has the DNA TGTGCCAGCAGCCAAGTCGAGCAGGGACGATCTGGAAACACCATATATTTT. Translated, it gives CASSQVEQGRSGNTIYF.

The CDR3 DNA sequence: TGTGCCTGCTCGGTCCCGGGGCAAAGGACCGGGGAGCTGTTTTTT. Its translation is CACSVPGQRTGELFF. V and J are TRBV6-1 and TRBJ2-2; D is tentatively TRBD1 or TRBD2 (5 bases each). Germline lookup yields CDR1 MNHNS and CDR2 SASEGT. The V and J ends lost 11 bases and 5 bases respectively, with 21 bases between them. The CDR3 totals 15 residues.

The chain employs TRBV6-1 and TRBJ2-3; TRBD2 matches 7 bases. From germline, CDR1 is MNHNS and CDR2 SASEGT. The junction had 20 bases not matched to a gene; V was cut back by 6 bases and J by 2 bases. The CDR3 contains 19 residues. In DNA form, the CDR3 reads TGTGCCAGCAGCCGGCTAGCGGCCGGATATTCAAACCTCACAGATACGCAGTATTTT. Encoded protein: CASSRLAAGYSNLTDTQYF.

This clonotype has a handful of counts. The chain recombines TRBV20-1 with TRBJ2-7; TRBD2 aligns across 9 bases. The CDR3 totals 14 residues. Germline V gene data show CDR1 as DFQATT and CDR2 as SNEGSKA (reference sequence). V trimming: 3 bases; J trimming: 4 bases; junction bases outside the gene matches: 7. The CDR3 is CSASGGRDPYEQYF. CDR3 sequence (DNA): TGCAGTGCTAGTGGCGGGAGGGATCCGTACGAGCAGTACTTC.

This clonotype was seen repeatedly, ten times or more. Here the CDR3 reads CSVEAVGETQYF. The CDR3 coding sequence is TGCAGCGTTGAAGCAGTAGGAGAGACCCAGTACTTC. The chain recombines TRBV29-1 with TRBJ2-5; D not certain. The CDR3 length is 12 residues. CDR1 and CDR2 from the germline V gene are SQVTM and ANQGSEA. V shed 1 base and J shed 4 bases, with 7 bases lying between them.

This clonotype was observed a few times. This chain joins TRBV20-1 and TRBJ1-1; no firm D call. The ends were cut back, 5 bases at V and 0 bases at J, with 4 bases in the middle. Germline assignment: CDR1 DFQATT and CDR2 SNEGSKA (reference sequence). This CDR3 is 11 amino acids long. The CDR3 DNA reads as TGCAGTGCTGTCTTGAACACTGAAGCTTTCTTT. This gives the protein CSAVLNTEAFF.

The chain couples TRBV18 to TRBJ1-1; tentative D call: TRBD1 (5 bases). Germline CDR1 KGHSH, CDR2 LQKENI. There are 14 residues in the CDR3. V gave up 3 bases and J gave up 9 bases, with 17 bases separating them. CDR3 sequence: CASSPPTRDEKAFF. The DNA of the CDR3 is TGTGCCAGCTCACCGCCTACCCGGGACGAAAAAGCTTTCTTT.